These 29 T cell receptor beta chains came from one sample sequenced in a study of control samples from healthy donors and cancer patients. Data came from immunoSEQ multiplex PCR; TCRdb stores just in-frame clones and leaves some out. The table has approximately 44,000 clones, over 65% seen once. The sample was formalin-fixed, paraffin-embedded tissue. These receptors were taken from a male donor with melanoma.

This clone was observed a few times. The V and J genes are TRBV28 and TRBJ2-1, with D uncertain. CDR3 length: 13 amino acids. The germline V gene encodes CDR1 MDHEN and CDR2 SYDVKM. V was trimmed by 2 bases and J by 7 bases, leaving 9 bases between them. DNA for the CDR3: TGTGCCAGCAGTTTAGTTTCAGAAAATGAGCAGTTCTTC. It encodes CASSLVSENEQFF. Drawing the rest from reference TRBV28 and TRBJ2-1, the complete variable domain is DVKVTQSSRYLVKRTGEKVFLECVQDMDHENMFWYRQDPGLGLRLIYFSYDVKMKEKGDIPEGYSVSREKKERFSLILESASTNQTSMYLCASSLVSENEQFFGPGTRLTVL.

Here the CDR3 reads CAWTEGNDAAAQYF. For the CDR3, the DNA is TGTGCCTGGACCGAGGGTAACGACGCAGCGGCGCAGTATTTT. The V and J genes are TRBV30 and TRBJ2-3; TRBD2 might be the D (5 bases). Between the trimmed V and J ends, which lost 4 bases and 10 bases, there was a span of 21 bases. This CDR3 comprises 14 residues. The germline V gene has CDR1 GTSNPN and CDR2 SVGIG (reference sequence).

The chain combines TRBV18 with TRBJ2-7; D is perhaps TRBD2 (5 bases). Germline CDR1 is KGHSH and CDR2 is LQKENI. CDR3 length equals 13 residues. Trimming left V 3 bases short and J 6 bases short, with 12 bases between. In DNA form, the CDR3 reads TGTGCCAGCTCACCTCGAACGAGGGCCGAGCAGTACTTC. Amino acids: CASSPRTRAEQYF.

The chain employs TRBV28 and TRBJ1-4; D gene unclear. There are 14 residues in the CDR3. V was cut by 6 bases and J by 4 bases, with 12 bases left in between. Per germline, CDR1 MDHEN and CDR2 SYDVKM. The CDR3 region has the DNA TGTGCCAGCAGCCGAGGCGGGGTTAATGAAAAACTGTTTTTT. It specifies CASSRGGVNEKLFF.

This chain uses TRBV7-8 with TRBJ2-2; D is possibly TRBD1 or TRBD2 (5 bases each). Germline V gene lookup returns CDR1 SGHVS and CDR2 FQNEAQ. The CDR3 runs 16 residues. V lost 3 bases and J 2 bases, leaving 13 bases between the germline ends. Written as DNA, the CDR3 is TGTGCCAGCAGCTTTTTTGGGGGTCTTAACACCGGGGAGCTGTTTTTT. This gives the protein CASSFFGGLNTGELFF.

The chain is built from TRBV30 and TRBJ2-5, with D uncertain. V dropped 4 bases and J dropped 5 bases, with 8 bases sitting between them. CDR3 length: 11 amino acids. From germline, CDR1 is GTSNPN and CDR2 SVGIG (reference sequence). Here the CDR3 reads CAWTRAETQYF. The CDR3 coding sequence is TGTGCCTGGACTAGGGCGGAGACCCAGTACTTC. The full variable domain, its missing parts supplied by reference TRBV30 and TRBJ2-5, is SQTIHQWPATLVQPVGSPLSLECTVEGTSNPNLYWYRQAAGRGLQLLFYSVGIGQISSEVPQNLSASRPQDRQFILSSKKLLLSDSGFYLCAWTRAETQYFGPGTRLLVL.

This rearrangement joins TRBV19 to TRBJ2-6, with TRBD2 matching over 7 bases. The V segment lost 5 bases and the J segment 0 bases; nucleotides outside the gene matches: 16. Germline CDR1 and CDR2: LNHDA and SQIVND (reference sequence). This CDR3 has 20 amino acids. The CDR3 spells CASSVEPPRLAHSGANVLTF. The CDR3 DNA reads as TGTGCCAGTAGTGTGGAACCTCCGCGACTAGCCCACTCTGGGGCCAACGTCCTGACTTTC.

This clone was counted a few times. J is TRBJ1-2 and V is TRBV10-3; the D gene is possibly TRBD1 (5 bases). Germline V gene data show CDR1 as ENHRY and CDR2 as SYGVKD. Trimming removed 3 bases from V and 4 bases from J, with 12 bases in between. The CDR3 spans 14 residues. In DNA form, the CDR3 reads TGTGCCATCAGTGACCGGGGCAGGGTCTATGGCTACACCTTC. Translation: CAISDRGRVYGYTF.

This clone was picked up a small number of times. The chain recombines TRBV5-1 with TRBJ2-5, with a weak D call TRBD2 (6 bases). Germline-derived CDR1 and CDR2 are SGHRS and YFSETQ. The length of the CDR3 is 14 residues. V was trimmed by 2 bases and J by 5 bases, leaving 13 bases between them. The CDR3 here is CASSLFLASETQYF. DNA for the CDR3: TGCGCCAGCAGCTTATTTCTAGCGAGTGAGACCCAGTACTTC.

This clone has more than one count but fewer than ten. The CDR3 is CASSLAGGRSYNEQFF. CDR3 in DNA: TGCGCCAGCAGCTTGGCCGGGGGCCGCTCCTACAATGAGCAGTTCTTC. J is TRBJ2-1 and V is TRBV5-1, with D possibly being TRBD1 or TRBD2 (6 bases each). The CDR3 sequence is 16 residues long. The V end lost 0 bases, the J end lost 0 bases, and 10 bases lay between the germline ends. CDR1 SGHRS and CDR2 YFSETQ come from the germline V gene.

Turning to this clone: A much bigger clone sits one base away, suggesting this may be a read error. This sequence joins TRBV11-2 and TRBJ2-5, with unresolved D. This CDR3 has 13 residues. CDR1 is SGHAT and CDR2 is FQNNGV in the germline V gene. The CDR3 loop reads CASSLLDQKTQYF. CDR3 nucleotides: TGTGCCAGCAGCTTACTCGACCAAAAGACCCAGTACTTC.

This clone is medium-sized. V and J are TRBV11-3 and TRBJ2-7; TRBD1 agrees at 10 bases. The CDR3 has 15 amino acids. Per the germline V gene, CDR1 is SGHNT and CDR2 is YENEEA. V trimming: 1 base; J trimming: 4 bases; junction bases outside the gene matches: 4. The DNA of the CDR3 is TGTGCCAGCAGCTTAGGGGGACAGGGGATGTACGAGCAGTACTTC. Translation: CASSLGGQGMYEQYF. The full variable domain, rest sourced from reference TRBV11-3 and TRBJ2-7, is EAGVVQSPRYKIIEKKQPVAFWCNPISGHNTLYWYLQNLGQGPELLIRYENEEAVDDSQLPKDRFSAERLKGVDSTLKIQPAELGDSAVYLCASSLGGQGMYEQYFGPGTRLTVT.

The rearrangement uses TRBV7-8 and TRBJ2-7; weak D call: TRBD1 (6 bases). There are 12 residues in the CDR3. V lost 5 bases and J lost 5, with 10 bases in between. Germline values: CDR1 SGHVS, CDR2 FQNEAQ. Written as DNA, the CDR3 is TGTGCCAGCAGCGACACAGGGAACGAGCAGTACTTC. Encoded protein: CASSDTGNEQYF.

V is TRBV7-9 and J is TRBJ2-5; D perhaps matches TRBD2 (5 bases). The CDR3 extends over 13 amino acids. Trimming stripped 5 bases from V and 9 bases from J, with 16 bases between. Germline-derived CDR1 and CDR2 are SEHNR and FQNEAQ (reference sequence). CDR3 nucleotide sequence: TGTGCCAGCAGCGCCATCCAGGACGGGGCCCAGTACTTC. Amino acids: CASSAIQDGAQYF.

The J gene is TRBJ2-7, the V gene TRBV18, with 8 bases matching TRBD2. This CDR3 has 14 amino acids. Germline V gene sequence: CDR1 KGHSH, CDR2 LQKENI. With V trimmed by 3 bases and J by 5 bases, 6 bases remained unmatched. The CDR3 protein is CASSPRAGGDEQYF. The CDR3 DNA reads TGTGCCAGCTCACCTAGGGCGGGAGGTGACGAGCAGTACTTC.

This clone showed up just a few times. The genes are TRBV24-1 and TRBJ1-2, with 7 bases fitting TRBD1. The V gene end was trimmed by 7 bases and the J gene end by 8 bases; junction bases not matched to a gene: 15. CDR1 is KGHDR, CDR2 SFDVKD, per germline. This CDR3 is built from 15 residues. The CDR3: CATRDRGRRGGGYTF. The CDR3 DNA is TGTGCCACCAGAGACCGGGGCAGGAGAGGGGGCGGCTACACCTTC.

DNA for the CDR3: TGTGCCACCAGCAGGTCCGTAGAGCAGTTCTTC. As protein: CATSRSVEQFF. This chain joins TRBV15 and TRBJ2-1; D unresolved. Germline V gives CDR1 LNHNV, CDR2 YYDKDF (reference sequence). This CDR3 comprises 11 residues. V lost 3 bases and J lost 10, with 7 bases in between.

The J gene is TRBJ2-6, the V gene TRBV7-3; D is uncertain. The CDR3 is 15 residues long. Deletions cut 1 base from V and 0 bases from J, with 4 bases between. Germline CDR1 and CDR2: SGHTA and FQGTGA. In DNA form, the CDR3 reads TGTGCCAGCAGCTTAAGGTCCTCTGGGGCCAACGTCCTGACTTTC. Encoded protein: CASSLRSSGANVLTF.

This clone was recorded once. The rearrangement joins TRBV10-3 to TRBJ2-4; TRBD2 matches at 12 bases. Germline loops: CDR1 ENHRY, CDR2 SYGVKD. This CDR3 contains 18 residues. Unmatched junction bases numbered 11, after V lost 2 bases and J lost 6 bases. The CDR3 spells CAISEGLAGGPLVNIQYF. The CDR3 coding sequence is TGTGCCATCAGTGAGGGGCTAGCGGGAGGGCCCCTAGTAAACATTCAGTACTTC.

This chain connects TRBV5-1 to TRBJ2-1; TRBD2 agrees at 9 bases. Looked up from germline, CDR1 is SGHRS and CDR2 is YFSETQ. The CDR3 contains 15 residues. The V and J ends lost 3 bases and 4 bases, in that order; junction bases with no gene match: 5. Written as DNA, the CDR3 is TGCGCCAGCAGCTCTCGACTAGCGGAATACAATGAGCAGTTCTTC. Translating gives CASSSRLAEYNEQFF.

This clone was detected once. V and J are TRBV10-3 and TRBJ1-1, with D tentatively TRBD1 (6 bases). The CDR3 is made up of 13 amino acids. Germline loops: CDR1 ENHRY, CDR2 SYGVKD. Trimming pared 6 bases from V and 3 bases from J, leaving 11 bases between. This CDR3 is CAIRGEGDTEAFF. In DNA form, the CDR3 reads TGTGCCATCAGGGGGGAGGGGGACACTGAAGCTTTCTTT.

This clone was counted a few times. DNA of the CDR3: TGTGCCTGGACCTCCCGGCAGGGGGGGGAGCAGTACTTC. Translated, it gives CAWTSRQGGEQYF. The V gene is TRBV30, the J gene TRBJ2-7; the D call may be TRBD1 or TRBD2 (7 bases each). The CDR3 is 13 amino acids. Trimming left V 4 bases short and J 7 bases short, with 17 bases between. Germline CDR1 reads GTSNPN; CDR2 reads SVGIG (reference sequence).

The table lists this clone with a few counts. The chain is built from TRBV20-1 and TRBJ2-5; D gene unclear. The CDR3 is made up of 11 amino acids. The V gene lost 3 bases and the J gene lost 5 bases, with 7 bases spanning the gap. Per germline, CDR1 DFQATT and CDR2 SNEGSKA (reference sequence). CDR3 DNA sequence: TGCAGTGCTAGGCGCCGGGAGACCCAGTACTTC. Translated, it gives CSARRRETQYF.

This chain uses TRBV30 with TRBJ1-1, with D hard to call. Germline CDR1 is GTSNPN and CDR2 is SVGIG (reference sequence). The CDR3 contains 12 residues. With 4 bases removed from V and 1 base from J, the gap between germline ends came to 7 bases. CDR3 sequence reads: CAWNRGNTEAFF. Written as DNA, the CDR3 is TGTGCCTGGAACCGGGGGAACACTGAAGCTTTCTTT. Full variable domain (missing parts from reference TRBV30 and TRBJ1-1): SQTIHQWPATLVQPVGSPLSLECTVEGTSNPNLYWYRQAAGRGLQLLFYSVGIGQISSEVPQNLSASRPQDRQFILSSKKLLLSDSGFYLCAWNRGNTEAFFGQGTRLTVV.

The gene calls are TRBV7-2 and TRBJ1-1; 7 positions agree with TRBD1. V was pared by 0 bases and J by 3 bases, with 7 bases of the junction left unmatched. Per germline, CDR1 SGHTA and CDR2 FQGNSA. The CDR3 contains 16 residues. The CDR3 coding sequence is TGTGCCAGCAGCTTAGCGAAAGCAGGGGGGTACACTGAAGCTTTCTTT. Residues: CASSLAKAGGYTEAFF.

A single count supports this clone. The rearrangement uses TRBV7-8 and TRBJ2-3; tentatively, D is TRBD1 (6 bases). Germline-derived CDR1 and CDR2 are SGHVS and FQNEAQ. The length of the CDR3 is 15 residues. The ends were cut back, 2 bases at V and 3 bases at J, with 12 bases in the middle. DNA for the CDR3: TGTGCCAGCAGCTTATCCAGGGGAATGACAGATACGCAGTATTTT. Its translation is CASSLSRGMTDTQYF. The whole variable domain, remainder taken from reference TRBV7-8 and TRBJ2-3, is GAGVSQSPRYKVAKRGQDVALRCDPISGHVSLFWYQQALGQGPEFLTYFQNEAQLDKSGLPSDRFFAERPEGSVSTLKIQRTQQEDSAVYLCASSLSRGMTDTQYFGPGTRLTVL.

J is TRBJ2-3 and V is TRBV29-1; maybe TRBD1 (8 bases). V dropped 6 bases and J dropped 3 bases, with 19 bases sitting between them. Germline loops: CDR1 SQVTM, CDR2 ANQGSEA. The CDR3 has 15 residues. The CDR3 coding sequence is TGCAGCGTATCCCCCAGGGGGCGGGAGACAGATACGCAGTATTTT. It translates to CSVSPRGRETDTQYF.

This clone was counted a single time. The chain couples TRBV9 to TRBJ2-2, with D possibly being TRBD1 (6 bases). Trimming left V 0 bases short and J 3 bases short, with 15 bases between. The CDR3 is 17 amino acids. Germline CDR1 SGDLS, CDR2 YYNGEE. CDR3 sequence (DNA): TGTGCCAGCAGCGTAGTGGCGTTGGGACAACACACCGGGGAGCTGTTTTTT. Translating it yields CASSVVALGQHTGELFF. The variable domain in full, with the rest retrieved from reference TRBV9 and TRBJ2-2, is DSGVTQTPKHLITATGQRVTLRCSPRSGDLSVYWYQQSLDQGLQFLIQYYNGEERAKGNILERFSAQQFPDLHSELNLSSLELGDSALYFCASSVVALGQHTGELFFGEGSRLTVL.

CDR3 in DNA: TGTGCCAGCAGGGGGATAGGGGCTAGCCTGGACCAGTACTTC. Protein: CASRGIGASLDQYF. This chain uses TRBV2 with TRBJ2-5, with D perhaps assigned TRBD1 or TRBD2 (5 bases each). Trimming pared 6 bases from V and 10 bases from J, leaving 21 bases between. The CDR3 is made up of 14 amino acids. Germline CDR1 SNHLY, CDR2 FYNNEI.